The entry below gives a single T cell receptor beta chain sequence along with its context. Its antigen is as yet unknown. The sample holds other DNA sequences that translate to the same CDR3. The data derive from a study of shared clonotypes between healthy human individuals. Across the study: Donors had three CD4 naive, three CD4 memory, two CD8 naive and one CD8 memory plate apiece.

Whole-study results and caveats: Compared with memory subsets, naive subsets generally had larger estimated richness.

TCRdb's copy holds only in-frame clones and misses some; the assay was immunoSEQ multiplex PCR. The table records a few million clones, approximately 94% of them present only once. Germline CDR1 and CDR2: KGHSH and LQKENI. Trimming cost V 0 bases and J 7 bases, with 7 bases left between them. The CDR3 loop spans 13 amino acids. V usage is TRBV18 and J usage is TRBJ2-1; D not resolved. The material sequenced was naive CD4+ T cells sorted from blood. Sample subset: CD45RA+ positively selected. This TCR came from a man younger than 35 in good health. CDR3 bases: TGTGCCAGCTCACCACCTATGGTAAATGAGCAGTTCTTC. Its protein product is CASSPPMVNEQFF.